The table lists the clone carrying this TCR beta chain with many counts. Its matching antigen is unknown. The record originates from a study of T cell repertoires in cytomegalovirus infection. TCRdb reprocessed the reads via MiXCR and lists one record per CDR3 protein. The sample records 110,000 or so distinct CDR3 sequences, around 30% being singletons. The V gene lost 0 bases and the J gene lost 1 base, with 8 bases spanning the gap. Germline V gene sequence: CDR1 SGHDT, CDR2 YYEEEE. The CDR3 runs 15 residues. J is TRBJ1-5 and V is TRBV5-6; no clear D. The sequence was obtained from a human donor in good health (CMV status not recorded). Some clones in this sample may be carry-over from other donors' samples. The input for sequencing was CD8+ T cells from cultured PBMCs, taken from culture after CMV antigen stimulation. This CDR3 reads CASSLAGASNQPQHF. For the CDR3, the DNA is TGTGCCAGCAGCTTGGCGGGCGCGAGCAATCAGCCCCAGCATTTT.